This is a list of T cell receptor beta chains from one sample in a study of human T cells and chemical hapten exposure. TCRdb redid the calling of the RACE reads with MiXCR, one entry per CDR3 protein. The profile shows over 50,000 distinct CDR3 sequences, 9.5% to 10% of them singletons. The source material was whole blood, sampled in connection with sensitization to the hapten diphenylcyclopropenone (DPC). Every receptor here comes from a woman younger than 45 with alopecia areata. Some clones in this sample may be carry-over from other donors' samples. CDR3s include the opening cysteine and the closing phenylalanine or tryptophan.

J	V	CDR3
TRBJ1-3	TRBV4-3	CASSQDRRVISGNTIYF
TRBJ2-3	TRBV30	CAWSERPPDTQYF
TRBJ2-3	TRBV9	CASSVAQGPADTQYF
TRBJ1-1	TRBV5-1	CASSLDRTGREAFF
TRBJ1-2	TRBV24-1	CATTLRALGYTF
TRBJ2-3	TRBV10-3	CAISASGGANTQYF
TRBJ2-3	TRBV20-1	CSARVWAGGKGDTQYF
TRBJ1-6	TRBV12-3/TRBV12-4	CASSQTGGGSSYNSPLHF
TRBJ2-3	TRBV21-1	CASNLRGDISPDTQYF
TRBJ1-4	TRBV11-1	CASSGRSNEKLFF
TRBJ1-3	TRBV4-3	CASSQRIGPSSGNTIYF
TRBJ2-3	TRBV7-2	CASSLGVARDTQYF
TRBJ1-5	TRBV6-6	CASSYSTGGYQPQHF
TRBJ2-1	TRBV7-9	CASSLAGAREQFF
TRBJ1-1	TRBV28	CASSSPGQGFTEAFF
TRBJ1-1	TRBV12-3/TRBV12-4	CASSTGTGEFGAFF
TRBJ1-1	TRBV4-3	CASSQGRHTEAFF
TRBJ2-5	TRBV5-1	CASSLAGVAGTGETQYF
TRBJ1-6	TRBV20-1	CSARTRLSYNSPLHF
TRBJ1-6	TRBV6-2/TRBV6-3	CASGKSNSPLHF
TRBJ2-7	TRBV7-9	CASSLGRGSDEQYF
TRBJ2-2	TRBV10-3	CAIKGEGELFF
TRBJ2-1	TRBV7-2	CASSFWTGGPNEQFF
TRBJ2-3	TRBV7-2	CASSFGPGEGTDTQYF
TRBJ2-7	TRBV28	CASSFLGGEQYF
TRBJ2-3	TRBV5-1	CASSLGAGTDTQYF
TRBJ2-7	TRBV20-1	CSAAWGGYEQYF
TRBJ2-3	TRBV9	CASSFRGALPDTDTQYF
TRBJ2-3	TRBV5-4	CASSLELADTQYF
TRBJ1-2	TRBV28	CASGTSQWNYGYNF
TRBJ2-5	TRBV11-3	CASSPRPGRGETQYF
TRBJ1-1	TRBV6-6	CASSYPVRGRNTEAFF
TRBJ2-7	TRBV6-6	CASSYSDNEQYF
TRBJ1-2	TRBV29-1	CSAVGTANYGYTF
TRBJ1-6	TRBV11-2	CASSLGRNNSPLHF
TRBJ1-4	TRBV7-2	CASSSRGAVGEKLFF
TRBJ1-1	TRBV6-1	CASFGGQGRLAEAFF
TRBJ1-4	TRBV28	CASSSAGTVKSF
TRBJ2-7	TRBV6-2/TRBV6-3	CASSYRSIGGSYEQYF
TRBJ1-2	TRBV4-3	CASSQTASNYGYTF
TRBJ1-5	TRBV18	CASSPGQLSNQPQHF
TRBJ1-1	TRBV6-1	CASRRDRGFTEAFF
TRBJ1-6	TRBV4-3	CASSQDGTSDSPLHF
TRBJ2-3	TRBV7-9	CASRYQGFATDTQYF
TRBJ2-5	TRBV6-1	CASSEVSQETQYF
TRBJ2-7	TRBV14	CASSDGPEGQYF
TRBJ2-3	TRBV14	CASSQDPRTGGQTQYF
TRBJ1-3	TRBV2	CASSERRNSGNTIYF
TRBJ1-1	TRBV5-1	CASSLAVRMNTEAFF
TRBJ2-3	TRBV10-3	CAISESLGAGTDTQYF
TRBJ2-3	TRBV30	CAWSVGGTDTQYF
TRBJ1-5	TRBV6-2/TRBV6-3	CASSRQGNGNQPQHF
TRBJ1-3	TRBV29-1	CSVEDGTVGNTIYF
TRBJ2-3	TRBV10-3	CAISGGTDTQYF
TRBJ1-6	TRBV30	CAWGPGGNSPLHF
TRBJ2-2	TRBV28	CASKEQGGGELFF
TRBJ2-3	TRBV3-1	CASSLGLAGGQDTQYF